The 8 T cell receptor beta chains below come from one sample, sequenced in a study of blood T cell repertoires in COVID-19. The protocol was immunoSEQ multiplex PCR, while the TCRdb copy is restricted to in-frame clones and leaves out a portion. The sample consists of under 250,000 clones, 70% to 90% of them appearing once. Sequencing was carried out using peripheral blood. The receptors shown here come from a man in his fifties with COVID-19, enrolled during active disease.

The genes are TRBV29-1 and TRBJ1-4, with 8 bases identical to TRBD1. The J segment lost 5 bases and the V segment lost 5 bases, leaving 4 bases of the junction unmatched. The CDR3 has 13 amino acids. The germline V gene has CDR1 SQVTM and CDR2 ANQGSEA. CDR3 in DNA: TGCAGCGTTCGACAGGGGCCGAATGAAAAACTGTTTTTT. Translation gives CSVRQGPNEKLFF.

The CDR3, as DNA: TGCGCCAGCAGTGATACCTTGAGAACGCCAGATACGCAGTATTTT. Translating it yields CASSDTLRTPDTQYF. The chain uses TRBV10-1 and TRBJ2-3; D remains ambiguous. The CDR3 is 15 amino acids. The V and J ends lost 3 bases and 4 bases respectively, with 14 bases between them. The germline CDR1 and CDR2 sequences are WNHNN and SYGVQD (reference sequence).

The rearrangement joins TRBV4-2 to TRBJ2-7; 9 bases are a match to TRBD2. CDR1 and CDR2 (germline): LGHNA, YNFKEQ. CDR3 length: 16 residues. The V and J ends lost 0 bases and 2 bases, in that order; junction bases with no gene match: 5. The CDR3 spells CASSQDKSGGPYEQYF. In nucleotides, the CDR3 is TGTGCCAGCAGCCAAGATAAGAGCGGGGGGCCCTACGAGCAGTACTTC.

This clone occurred once. The rearrangement links TRBV7-3 to TRBJ2-7, with 8 nucleotides matching TRBD1. The V and J ends lost 5 bases and 4 bases, in that order; junction bases with no gene match: 10. Germline CDR1 is SGHTA and CDR2 is FQGTGA. The CDR3 loop spans 15 amino acids. The CDR3 here is CASSPGTGWLYEQYF. In DNA, the CDR3 is TGTGCCAGCAGCCCGGGGACAGGATGGTTGTACGAGCAGTACTTC.

This chain uses TRBV5-4 with TRBJ2-1, with a weak D call TRBD2 (5 bases). Trimming pared 6 bases from V and 2 bases from J, leaving 9 bases between. Germline V gene data show CDR1 as SGHNT and CDR2 as YYREEE (reference sequence). The CDR3 totals 13 residues. This chain's CDR3 is CASTPGTYNEQFF. The DNA of the CDR3 is TGTGCCAGCACTCCGGGGACCTACAATGAGCAGTTCTTC.

The chain employs TRBV5-4 and TRBJ1-2; maybe TRBD1 (6 bases). Germline CDR1 SGHNT, CDR2 YYREEE (reference sequence). V was trimmed by 0 bases and J by 5 bases, leaving 11 bases between them. The CDR3 is 14 amino acids. The CDR3: CASSLADSFYGYTF. In DNA form, the CDR3 reads TGTGCCAGCAGCTTGGCGGACAGCTTTTATGGCTACACCTTC.

CDR3 sequence: CASSPKVFAGGARDTQYF. Written as DNA, the CDR3 is TGTGCCAGCAGCCCAAAGGTATTTGCGGGGGGGGCCAGAGATACGCAGTATTTT. The chain carries TRBV7-2 and TRBJ2-3; TRBD2 agrees at 9 bases. V shed 5 bases, J shed 5 bases, and the junction held 17 bases outside the gene matches. This CDR3 comprises 18 residues. Germline loops: CDR1 SGHTA, CDR2 FQGNSA.

The V call is TRBV4-1, the J call TRBJ2-2, with 7 bases lining up with TRBD2. Germline V CDR1 and CDR2: MGHRA, YSYEKL. Unmatched junction bases numbered 4, after V lost 1 base and J lost 5 bases. The CDR3 consists of 15 residues. The CDR3 region is CASSQGTSSTGELFF. In nucleotides, the CDR3 is TGCGCCAGCAGCCAAGGGACTAGTTCAACCGGGGAGCTGTTTTTT.